This T cell receptor beta chain was obtained from a study of regulatory T cells in long-lasting Graves disease. Study-wide results and limits: Persistent patients shared 2,741 public clonotypes among themselves. Newly diagnosed patients shared fewer, at more than 850.

This clonotype came up many times. Its specificity is not known. In building TCR beta libraries, iRepertoire HTBI primers were used together with Arm-PCR of CDR3 regions. TCRdb re-analysed the multiplex PCR reads in MiXCR, keeping a single row per CDR3 protein. The table has about 380,000 distinct CDR3 sequences, around a sixth seen once; the top ten hold around a fifth. The time point is: newly diagnosed GD, antithyroid drugs for less than 3 months. Following extraction of RNA from PBMCs, that RNA was used to make the TCR library. V lost 8 bases, J lost 0 bases, and 3 bases stayed unmatched. Germline CDR1 is ENHRY and CDR2 is SYGVKD. This CDR3 is 13 amino acids long.

The sample consisted of peripheral blood mononuclear cells (PBMCs), taken at new diagnosis, from a patient treated with antithyroid drugs. The chain is built from TRBV10-3 and TRBJ1-1; 7 bases are a match to TRBD1. The TCR comes from a female donor with Graves disease. In nucleotides, the CDR3 is TGTGCCATCCTCCAGGGGGTGAACACTGAAGCTTTCTTT. Translating it yields CAILQGVNTEAFF.